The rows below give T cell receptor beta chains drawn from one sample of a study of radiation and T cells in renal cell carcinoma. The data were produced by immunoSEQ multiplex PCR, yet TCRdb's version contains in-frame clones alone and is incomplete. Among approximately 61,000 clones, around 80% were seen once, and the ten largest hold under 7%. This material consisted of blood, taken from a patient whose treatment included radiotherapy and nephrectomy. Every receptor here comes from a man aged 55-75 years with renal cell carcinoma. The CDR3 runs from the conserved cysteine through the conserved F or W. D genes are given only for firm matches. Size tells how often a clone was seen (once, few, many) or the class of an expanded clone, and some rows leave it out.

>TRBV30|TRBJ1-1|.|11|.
CASALNTEAFF
TGTGCCTCGGCACTGAACACTGAAGCTTTCTTT
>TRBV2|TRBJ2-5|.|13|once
CASTTEYQETQYF
TGTGCCAGCACTACAGAGTACCAAGAGACCCAGTACTTC
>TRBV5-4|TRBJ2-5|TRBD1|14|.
CASRFDRVQETQYF
TGTGCCAGCAGATTTGACAGGGTCCAAGAGACCCAGTACTTC
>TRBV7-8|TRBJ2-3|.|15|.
CASSPSGTSRDTQYF
TGTGCCAGCAGCCCAAGTGGGACTTCTCGGGATACGCAGTATTTT
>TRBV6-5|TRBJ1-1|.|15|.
CASSYSRQVNTEAFF
TGTGCCAGCAGTTACTCCAGACAGGTAAACACTGAAGCTTTCTTT
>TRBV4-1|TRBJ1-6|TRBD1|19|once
CASSHPWDSLDSYNSPLHF
TGCGCCAGCAGCCACCCCTGGGACAGCCTGGACTCCTATAATTCACCCCTCCACTTT
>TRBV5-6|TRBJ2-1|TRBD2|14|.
CASSQRGRVDEQFF
TGTGCCAGCAGCCAGCGGGGGAGGGTCGATGAGCAGTTCTTC
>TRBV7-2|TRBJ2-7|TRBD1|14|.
CASSLNRGVGEQYF
TGTGCCAGCAGCTTAAACAGGGGAGTAGGGGAGCAGTACTTC
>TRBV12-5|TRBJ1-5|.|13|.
CASGGRLLEPQHF
TGTGCTAGTGGCGGGAGGCTTTTGGAGCCCCAGCATTTT
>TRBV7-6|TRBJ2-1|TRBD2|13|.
CASSRSGRAEQFF
TGTGCCAGCAGCCGGAGCGGGAGGGCCGAGCAGTTCTTC
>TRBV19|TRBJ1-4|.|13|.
CATKERGNEKLFF
TGTGCCACCAAAGAGAGGGGTAATGAAAAACTGTTTTTT
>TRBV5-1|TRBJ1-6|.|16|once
CASSLATGSRDSPLHF
TGCGCCAGCAGCTTGGCCACCGGGAGTCGGGATTCACCCCTCCACTTT
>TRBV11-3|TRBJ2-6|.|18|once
CASSRSKSRQSRANVLTF
TGTGCCAGCAGCCGGTCTAAATCTCGACAAAGTCGGGCCAACGTCCTGACTTTC
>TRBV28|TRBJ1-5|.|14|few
CASKFTGDNQPQHF
TGTGCCAGCAAGTTCACGGGAGACAATCAGCCCCAGCATTTT
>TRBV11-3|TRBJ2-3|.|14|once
CASSSRSQTDTQYF
TGTGCCAGCAGTTCCCGTTCCCAGACAGATACGCAGTATTTT
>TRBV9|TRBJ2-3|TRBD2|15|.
CASSYSGGFTDTQYF
TGTGCCAGCAGTTATAGCGGGGGGTTCACAGATACGCAGTATTTT
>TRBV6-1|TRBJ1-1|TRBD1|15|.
CASRGKEGAGTEAFF
TGTGCCAGCAGGGGTAAGGAGGGGGCAGGGACTGAAGCTTTCTTT
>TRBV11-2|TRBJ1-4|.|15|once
CASSFPPATNEKLFF
TGTGCCAGCAGCTTTCCGCCAGCAACTAATGAAAAACTGTTTTTT
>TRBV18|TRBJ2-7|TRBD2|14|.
CASSKAGSLLEQYF
TGTGCCAGCTCTAAAGCGGGGAGCCTCCTCGAGCAGTACTTC
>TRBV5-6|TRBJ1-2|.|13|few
CASSLWERYGYTF
TGTGCCAGCAGCTTATGGGAGAGATATGGCTACACCTTC
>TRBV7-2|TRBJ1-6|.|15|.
CASTEWGAGRSPLHF
TGTGCCAGCACGGAGTGGGGGGCAGGGAGGTCACCCCTCCACTTT
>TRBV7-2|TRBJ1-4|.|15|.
CASSLDRATNEKLFF
TGTGCCAGCAGCTTAGACAGGGCAACTAATGAAAAACTGTTTTTT
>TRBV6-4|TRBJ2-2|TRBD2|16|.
CASSDSTSGVTGELFF
TGTGCCAGCAGTGACTCGACTAGCGGGGTCACCGGGGAGCTGTTTTTT
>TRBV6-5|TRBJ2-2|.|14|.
CASSFQQGAGELFF
TGTGCCAGCAGTTTTCAACAGGGAGCCGGGGAGCTGTTTTTT
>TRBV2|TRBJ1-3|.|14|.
CASSFGQSGNTIYF
TGTGCCAGCAGTTTTGGACAATCAGGAAACACCATATATTTT
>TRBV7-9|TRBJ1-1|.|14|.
CASSFWGRGAEAFF
TGTGCCAGCAGCTTTTGGGGCAGGGGCGCTGAAGCTTTCTTT
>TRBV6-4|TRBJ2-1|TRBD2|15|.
CASSEGTSAYNEQFF
TGTGCCAGCAGTGAGGGGACTAGCGCCTACAATGAGCAGTTCTTC
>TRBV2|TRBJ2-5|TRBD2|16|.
CASSVGLAGGRETQYF
TGTGCCAGCAGTGTAGGGCTAGCGGGAGGAAGGGAGACCCAGTACTTC
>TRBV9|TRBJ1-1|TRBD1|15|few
CASSVQGQGGTEAFF
TGTGCCAGCAGCGTTCAGGGACAGGGGGGAACTGAAGCTTTCTTT
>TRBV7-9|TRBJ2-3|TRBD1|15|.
CASSSLQGDTATQYF
TGTGCCAGCAGCTCCCTACAGGGGGACACAGCTACGCAGTATTTT